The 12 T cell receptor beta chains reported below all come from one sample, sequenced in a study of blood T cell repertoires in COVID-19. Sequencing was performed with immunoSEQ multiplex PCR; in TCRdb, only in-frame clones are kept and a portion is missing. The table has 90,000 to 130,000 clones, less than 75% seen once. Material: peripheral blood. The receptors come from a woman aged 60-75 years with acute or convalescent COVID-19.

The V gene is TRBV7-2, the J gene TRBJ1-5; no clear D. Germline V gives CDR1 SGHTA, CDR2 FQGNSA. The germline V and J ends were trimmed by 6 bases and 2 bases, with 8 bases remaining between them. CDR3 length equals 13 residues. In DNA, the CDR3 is TGTGCCAGCAGTCTCCAGGGCAATCAGCCCCAGCATTTT. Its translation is CASSLQGNQPQHF.

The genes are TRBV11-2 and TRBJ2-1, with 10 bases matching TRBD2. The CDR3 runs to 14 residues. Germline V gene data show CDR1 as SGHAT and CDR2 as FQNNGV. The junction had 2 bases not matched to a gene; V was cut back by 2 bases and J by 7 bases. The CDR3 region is CASSLLLAGNEQFF. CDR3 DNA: TGTGCCAGCAGCTTATTACTAGCGGGGAATGAGCAGTTCTTC.

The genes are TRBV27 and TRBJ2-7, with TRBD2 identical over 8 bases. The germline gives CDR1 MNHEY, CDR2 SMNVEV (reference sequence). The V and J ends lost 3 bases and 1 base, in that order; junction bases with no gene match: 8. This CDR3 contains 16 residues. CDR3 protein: CASSFLGGGRSYEQYF. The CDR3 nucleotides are TGTGCCAGCAGTTTCCTTGGCGGGGGGAGGTCCTACGAGCAGTACTTC.

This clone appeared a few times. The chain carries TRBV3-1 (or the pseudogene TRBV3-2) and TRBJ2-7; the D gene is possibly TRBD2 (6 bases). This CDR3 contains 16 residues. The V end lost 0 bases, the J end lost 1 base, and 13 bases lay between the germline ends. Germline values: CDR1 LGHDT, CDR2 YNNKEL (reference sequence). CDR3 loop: CASSQDLQRASYEQYF. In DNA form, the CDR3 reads TGTGCCAGCAGCCAAGATCTCCAGCGGGCTTCCTACGAGCAGTACTTC.

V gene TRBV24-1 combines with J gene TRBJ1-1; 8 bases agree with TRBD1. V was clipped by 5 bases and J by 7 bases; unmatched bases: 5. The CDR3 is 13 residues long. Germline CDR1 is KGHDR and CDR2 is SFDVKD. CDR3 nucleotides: TGTGCCACCAGTGGCTCGGACAGGGATGAAGCTTTCTTT. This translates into CATSGSDRDEAFF.

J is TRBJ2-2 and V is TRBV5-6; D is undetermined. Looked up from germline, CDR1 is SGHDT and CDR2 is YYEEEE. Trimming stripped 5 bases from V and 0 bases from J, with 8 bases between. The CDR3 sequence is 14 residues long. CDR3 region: CASSFGSNTGELFF. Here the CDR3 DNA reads TGTGCCAGCAGTTTCGGGTCGAACACCGGGGAGCTGTTTTTT.

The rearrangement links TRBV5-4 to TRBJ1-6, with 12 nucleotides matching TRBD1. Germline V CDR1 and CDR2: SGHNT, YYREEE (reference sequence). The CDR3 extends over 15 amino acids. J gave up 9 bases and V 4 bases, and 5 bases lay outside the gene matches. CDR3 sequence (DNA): TGTGCCAGCAGCGAGGGGACAGGGGGCGGTTCACCCCTCCACTTT. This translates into CASSEGTGGGSPLHF.

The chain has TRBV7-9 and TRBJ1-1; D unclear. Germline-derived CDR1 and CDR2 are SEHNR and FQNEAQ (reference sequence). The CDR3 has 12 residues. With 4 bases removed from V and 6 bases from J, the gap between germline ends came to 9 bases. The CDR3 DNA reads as TGTGCCAGCAGCTCGGCCGGAGCTGAAGCTTTCTTT. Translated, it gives CASSSAGAEAFF.

CDR3 loop: CASSQFVGYEQYF. CDR3 coding DNA: TGTGCCAGCAGCCAATTCGTCGGCTACGAGCAGTACTTC. The gene calls are TRBV14 and TRBJ2-7, with D unresolved. This CDR3 region has 13 residues. The germline CDR1 and CDR2 sequences are SGHDN and FVKESK. V dropped 2 bases and J dropped 3 bases, with 8 bases sitting between them. Full variable domain (remainder filled in from reference TRBV14 and TRBJ2-7): EAGVTQFPSHSVIEKGQTVTLRCDPISGHDNLYWYRRVMGKEIKFLLHFVKESKQDESGMPNNRFLAERTGGTYSTLKVQPAELEDSGVYFCASSQFVGYEQYFGPGTRLTVT.

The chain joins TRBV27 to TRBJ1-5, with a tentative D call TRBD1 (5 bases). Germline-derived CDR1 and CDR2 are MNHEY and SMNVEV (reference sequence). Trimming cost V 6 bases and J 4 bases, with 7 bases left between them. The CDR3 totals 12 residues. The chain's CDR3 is CASRGGNQPQHF. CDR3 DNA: TGTGCCAGCAGGGGGGGGAATCAGCCCCAGCATTTT.

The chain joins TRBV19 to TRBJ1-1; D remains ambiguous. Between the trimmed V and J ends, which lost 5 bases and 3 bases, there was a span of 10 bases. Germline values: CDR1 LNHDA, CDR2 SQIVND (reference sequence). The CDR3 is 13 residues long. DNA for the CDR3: TGTGCCAGTAGTGCCAGGCGGGACACTGAAGCTTTCTTT. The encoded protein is CASSARRDTEAFF. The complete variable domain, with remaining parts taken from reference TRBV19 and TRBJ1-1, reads DGGITQSPKYLFRKEGQNVTLSCEQNLNHDAMYWYRQDPGQGLRLIYYSQIVNDFQKGDIAEGYSVSREKKESFPLTVTSAQKNPTAFYLCASSARRDTEAFFGQGTRLTVV.

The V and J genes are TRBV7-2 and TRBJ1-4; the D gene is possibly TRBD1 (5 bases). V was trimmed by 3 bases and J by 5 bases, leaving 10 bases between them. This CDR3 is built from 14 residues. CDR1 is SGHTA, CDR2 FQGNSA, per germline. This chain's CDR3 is CASSLNGANEKLFF. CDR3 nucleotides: TGTGCCAGCAGCTTGAATGGGGCAAATGAAAAACTGTTTTTT.